This note documents a single T cell receptor (beta chain) sequence. The sample is drawn from a study of T-cell memory formation after mild COVID-19. There are 17 residues in the CDR3. Germline CDR1 and CDR2: KGHSH and LQKENI. V dropped 2 bases and J dropped 0 bases, with 11 bases sitting between them. TCRdb re-derived calls from the 5' RACE reads in MiXCR, one entry per CDR3 protein. The sample includes 240,000 or so distinct CDR3 sequences, roughly a tenth seen only once; the top ten take 20% to 25%. This sequence originates from a man between 18 and 35 years old who had mild COVID-19 (a few samples of this study predate the infection). Cell type and time point are not known. V usage is TRBV18 and J usage is TRBJ2-6; no firm D call. The sequenced sample consisted of PBMCs or a T cell subset sorted from them (not recorded which). CDR3 sequence: CASSPAPADSGANVLTF. CDR3 nucleotides: TGTGCCAGCTCACCAGCTCCCGCGGACTCTGGGGCCAACGTCCTGACTTTC.